This TCR beta chain was captured in a study of blood T cell repertoires in COVID-19. Measured with immunoSEQ multiplex PCR; TCRdb has only the in-frame clones, and not every one. The sample has tens of thousands of clones, about 88% seen once. The CDR3 spans 13 residues. Trimming shortened V by 1 base and J by 8 bases, and 6 bases separated the two germline ends. The germline gives CDR1 LGHDT, CDR2 YNNKEL (reference sequence). The V and J genes are TRBV3-1 (or the pseudogene TRBV3-2) and TRBJ1-6, with D unresolved. The sequenced material came from peripheral blood. The receptor comes from a human donor in a cohort sampled during active COVID-19. The CDR3 DNA is TGTGCCAGCAGCCAAGTCAGTGATTCACCCCTCCACTTT. Amino acid sequence: CASSQVSDSPLHF.